The TCR beta chain described here comes from a study of cytomegalovirus exposure and HLA in healthy donors. Study findings and constraints: As a later analysis showed, a missense DCLRE1C variant was linked to trimming of TCR beta V- and J-genes. A few V segments could not be told apart, such as TRBV6-2 and TRBV6-3, and were left out. CMV antigen specificity of a few CMV-associated chains was confirmed in vitro.

PCR involved 60 Vbeta and 13 Jbeta primers. The table came from immunoSEQ multiplex PCR; TCRdb's copy has only in-frame clones and leaves some out. The table lists around 180,000 clones, 80% to 85% of them singletons. Donors had nominal health at sampling but likely had unrecorded immune exposures. Trimming shortened V by 4 bases and J by 7 bases, and 8 bases separated the two germline ends. The germline gives CDR1 MNHNS, CDR2 SASEGT. This CDR3 comprises 12 residues. Of note for this clone: The antigen is undetermined.

The material sequenced was PBMCs. This sequence joins TRBV6-1 and TRBJ2-1; D perhaps matches TRBD1 (5 bases). This clonotype originated in a boy between 5 and 17 years old in good health and CMV-seronegative. CDR3 amino acids: CASSGTRNEQFF. The CDR3 DNA follows: TGTGCCAGCAGTGGGACAAGGAATGAGCAGTTCTTC.